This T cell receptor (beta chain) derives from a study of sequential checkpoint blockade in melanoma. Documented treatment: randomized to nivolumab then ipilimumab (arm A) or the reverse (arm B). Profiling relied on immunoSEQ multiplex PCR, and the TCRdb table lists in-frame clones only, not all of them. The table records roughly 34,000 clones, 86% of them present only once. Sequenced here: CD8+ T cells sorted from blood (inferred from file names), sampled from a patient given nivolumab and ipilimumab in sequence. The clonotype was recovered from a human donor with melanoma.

This CDR3 reads CASSSGQISTDTQYF. CDR3 bases: TGCGCCAGCAGCTCGGGACAGATAAGCACAGATACGCAGTATTTT. This chain connects TRBV5-1 to TRBJ2-3; TRBD1 matches 7 bases. Germline assignment: CDR1 SGHRS and CDR2 YFSETQ. V shed 3 bases and J 0 bases; nucleotides not matched to a gene: 4. The CDR3 covers 15 residues.